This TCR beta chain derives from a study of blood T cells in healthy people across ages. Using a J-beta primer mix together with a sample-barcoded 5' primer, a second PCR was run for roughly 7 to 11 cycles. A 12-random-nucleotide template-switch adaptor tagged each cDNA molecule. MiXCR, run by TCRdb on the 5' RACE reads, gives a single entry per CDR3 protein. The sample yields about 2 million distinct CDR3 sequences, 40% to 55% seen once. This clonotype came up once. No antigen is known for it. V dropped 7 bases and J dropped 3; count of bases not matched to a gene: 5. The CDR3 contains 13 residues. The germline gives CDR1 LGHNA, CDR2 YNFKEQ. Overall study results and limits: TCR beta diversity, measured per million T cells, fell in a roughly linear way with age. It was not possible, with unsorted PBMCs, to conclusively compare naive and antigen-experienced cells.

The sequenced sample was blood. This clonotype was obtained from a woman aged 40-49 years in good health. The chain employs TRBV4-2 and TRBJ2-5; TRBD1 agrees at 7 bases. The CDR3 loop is CASIRDRKETQYF. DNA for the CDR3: TGTGCCAGCATACGGGACAGAAAAGAGACCCAGTACTTC.